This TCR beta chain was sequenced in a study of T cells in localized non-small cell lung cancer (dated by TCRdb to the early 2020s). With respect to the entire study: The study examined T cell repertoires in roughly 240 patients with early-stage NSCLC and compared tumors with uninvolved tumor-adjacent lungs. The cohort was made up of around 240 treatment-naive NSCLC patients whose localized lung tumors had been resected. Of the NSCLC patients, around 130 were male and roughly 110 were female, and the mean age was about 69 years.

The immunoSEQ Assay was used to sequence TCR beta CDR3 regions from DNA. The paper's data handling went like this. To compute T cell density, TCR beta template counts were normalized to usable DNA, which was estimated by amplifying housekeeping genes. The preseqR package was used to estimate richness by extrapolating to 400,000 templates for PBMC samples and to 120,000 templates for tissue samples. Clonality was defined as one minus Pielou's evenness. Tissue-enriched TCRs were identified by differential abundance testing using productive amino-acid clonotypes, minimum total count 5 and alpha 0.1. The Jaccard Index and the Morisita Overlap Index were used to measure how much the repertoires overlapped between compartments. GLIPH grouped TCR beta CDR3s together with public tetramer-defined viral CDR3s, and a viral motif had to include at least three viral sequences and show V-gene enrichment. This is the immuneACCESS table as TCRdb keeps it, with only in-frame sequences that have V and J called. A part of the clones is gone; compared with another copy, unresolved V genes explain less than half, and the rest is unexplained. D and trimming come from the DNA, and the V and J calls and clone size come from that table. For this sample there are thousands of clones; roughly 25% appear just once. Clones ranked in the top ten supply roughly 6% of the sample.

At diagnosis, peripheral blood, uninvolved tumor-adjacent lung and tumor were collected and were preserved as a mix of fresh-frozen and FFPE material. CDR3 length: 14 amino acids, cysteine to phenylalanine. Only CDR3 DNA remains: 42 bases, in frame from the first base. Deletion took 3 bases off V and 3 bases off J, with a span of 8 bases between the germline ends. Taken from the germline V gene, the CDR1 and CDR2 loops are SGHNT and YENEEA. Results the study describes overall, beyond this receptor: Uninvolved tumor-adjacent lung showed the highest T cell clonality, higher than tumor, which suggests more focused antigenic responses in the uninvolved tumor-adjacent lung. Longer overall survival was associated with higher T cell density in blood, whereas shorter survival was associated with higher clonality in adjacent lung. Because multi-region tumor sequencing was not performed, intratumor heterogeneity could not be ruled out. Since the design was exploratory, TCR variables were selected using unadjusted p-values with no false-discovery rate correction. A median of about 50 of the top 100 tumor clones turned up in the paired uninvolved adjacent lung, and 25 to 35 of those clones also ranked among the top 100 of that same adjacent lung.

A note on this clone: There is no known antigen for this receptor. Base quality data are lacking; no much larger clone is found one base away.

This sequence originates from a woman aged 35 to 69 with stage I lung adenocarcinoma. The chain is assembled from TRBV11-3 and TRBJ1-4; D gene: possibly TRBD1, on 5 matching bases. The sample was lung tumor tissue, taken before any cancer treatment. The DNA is TGTGCCAGCAGCTTTCAGGGAGCTAATGAAAAACTGTTTTTT. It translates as CASSFQGANEKLFF.